This T cell receptor (beta chain) was captured in a study of T cells in Graves' hyperthyroidism and ophthalmopathy. Study context: Prior to any treatment, at the point of initial diagnosis, peripheral blood was collected.

TCR beta CDR3 regions were amplified from RNA transcripts. Primed by the HTBI set, a first-round RT-PCR was run on the TCR CDR3. TCRdb reanalysed the multiplex PCR reads using MiXCR and keeps one entry per CDR3 protein. The table includes hundreds of thousands of distinct CDR3 sequences, roughly 13% detected once. The hyperthyroidism patients had all been newly diagnosed, and their disease duration was under 2 months. Their ages ranged from 18 to 65 years. Uncontrolled infection, other autoimmune disease, pregnancy or lactation barred patients from enrollment. For the diagnoses, clinical symptoms, serum thyroxine and TRAb, thyroid ultrasound and orbital computed tomography were used. This CDR3 has 15 amino acids. After removal of 5 bases from V and 5 bases from J, the junction contained 14 bases not matched to a gene. Germline CDR1 reads DFQATT; CDR2 reads SNEGSKA (reference sequence). At least ten counts were recorded for this clonotype.

The source material was blood. The source is a woman aged 18-29 years with Graves' hyperthyroidism. The chain joins TRBV20-1 to TRBJ2-7, with 8 bases aligning to TRBD1. The CDR3 region has the DNA TGCAGTGCTCGCTCAAACAGGGGGTTTTTCCACGAGCAGTACTTC. This encodes CSARSNRGFFHEQYF.